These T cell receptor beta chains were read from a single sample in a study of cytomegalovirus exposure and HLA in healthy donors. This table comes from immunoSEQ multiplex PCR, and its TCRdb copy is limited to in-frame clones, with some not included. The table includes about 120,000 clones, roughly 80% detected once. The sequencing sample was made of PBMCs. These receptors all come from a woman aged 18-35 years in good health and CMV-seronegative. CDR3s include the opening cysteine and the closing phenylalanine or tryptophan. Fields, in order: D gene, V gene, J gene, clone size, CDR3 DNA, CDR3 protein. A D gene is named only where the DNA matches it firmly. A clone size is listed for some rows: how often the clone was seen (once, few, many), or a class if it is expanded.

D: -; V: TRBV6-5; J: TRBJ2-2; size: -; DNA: TGTGCCAGCAGGGGAGCCCTGGGCGGCGGGGAGCTGTTTTTT; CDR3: CASRGALGGGELFF
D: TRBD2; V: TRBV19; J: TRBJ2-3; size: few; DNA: TGTGCCAGTAGTACACAGACTAGCGCGCGAGGTACGCAGTATTTT; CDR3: CASSTQTSARGTQYF
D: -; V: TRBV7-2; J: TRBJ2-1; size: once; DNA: TGTGCCAGCAGCTGGCAAAGCGGAATTTCCAATGAGCAGTTCTTC; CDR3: CASSWQSGISNEQFF
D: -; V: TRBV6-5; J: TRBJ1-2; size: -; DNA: TGTGCCAGCAGTACAGGGTCGGGCTATGGCTACACCTTC; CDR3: CASSTGSGYGYTF
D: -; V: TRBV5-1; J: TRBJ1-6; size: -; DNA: TGCGCCAGCAGCCCCCGCCCCCGGGGTTCAGGAACACCCCTCCACTTT; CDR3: CASSPRPRGSGTPLHF
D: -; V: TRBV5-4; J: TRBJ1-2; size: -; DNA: TGTGCCAGCAGCTCCCCGCGACAGGCCTATGGCTACACCTTC; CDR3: CASSSPRQAYGYTF
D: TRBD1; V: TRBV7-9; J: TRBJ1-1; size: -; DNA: TGTGCCAGCAGCTTAGCCTGGACAGGGAACACTGAAGCTTTCTTT; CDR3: CASSLAWTGNTEAFF
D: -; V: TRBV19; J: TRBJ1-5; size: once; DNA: TGTGCCAGTAGCCATAGTTATAGCAATCAGCCCCAGCATTTT; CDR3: CASSHSYSNQPQHF
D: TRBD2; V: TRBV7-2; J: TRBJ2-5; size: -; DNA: TGTGCCAGCAGCTTCGTGGTAGCGGGGGAAGAAGGACAAGAGACCCAGTACTTC; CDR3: CASSFVVAGEEGQETQYF
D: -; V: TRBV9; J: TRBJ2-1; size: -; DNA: TGTGCCAGCAGCGTCCTGAGTACCTCCTACAATGAGCAGTTCTTC; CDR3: CASSVLSTSYNEQFF
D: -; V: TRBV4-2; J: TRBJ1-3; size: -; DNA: TGTGCCAGCAGCCGGGGGGGAGGGGACGGAAACACCATATATTTT; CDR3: CASSRGGGDGNTIYF
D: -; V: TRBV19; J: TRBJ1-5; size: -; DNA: TGTGCCAGTAGTCTGGCCCCGCCAAATCAGCCCCAGCATTTT; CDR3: CASSLAPPNQPQHF